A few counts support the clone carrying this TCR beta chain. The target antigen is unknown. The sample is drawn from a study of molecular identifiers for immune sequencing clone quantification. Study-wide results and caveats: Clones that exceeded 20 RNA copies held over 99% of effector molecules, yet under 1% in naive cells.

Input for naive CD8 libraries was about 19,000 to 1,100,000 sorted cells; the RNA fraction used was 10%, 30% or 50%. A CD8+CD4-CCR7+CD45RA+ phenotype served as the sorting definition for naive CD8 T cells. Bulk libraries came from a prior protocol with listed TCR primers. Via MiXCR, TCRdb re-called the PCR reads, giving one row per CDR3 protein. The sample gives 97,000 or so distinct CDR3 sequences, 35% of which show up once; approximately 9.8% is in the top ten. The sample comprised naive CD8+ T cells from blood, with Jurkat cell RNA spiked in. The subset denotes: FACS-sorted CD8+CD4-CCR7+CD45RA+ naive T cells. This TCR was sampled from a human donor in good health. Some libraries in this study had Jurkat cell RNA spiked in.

The CDR3 is CASSQEGRDETQYF. As DNA, the CDR3 is TGCGCCAGCAGCCAAGAAGGCAGGGATGAGACCCAGTACTTC. The chain employs TRBV4-3 and TRBJ2-5, with D tentatively TRBD1 (5 bases). V lost 0 bases, J lost 5 bases, and 10 bases lay in between. The CDR3 runs 14 residues. Germline loops: CDR1 LGHNA, CDR2 YSLEER.